This TCR beta chain was sequenced during a study of cytomegalovirus exposure and HLA in healthy donors. Across the study: Of 300 to 500 genotyped donors, 81% grouped in the Caucasian-associated ancestry cluster.

Per germline, CDR1 SEHNR and CDR2 FQNEAQ (reference sequence). The V and J ends lost 8 bases and 0 bases respectively, with 13 bases between them. The length of the CDR3 is 14 residues. Amplification used 60 Vbeta primers and 13 Jbeta primers. TCRdb keeps only in-frame clones here, not all; method: immunoSEQ multiplex PCR. The repertoire holds some 130,000 clones, with roughly 83% as singletons. This chain connects TRBV7-9 to TRBJ2-5; the D gene is possibly TRBD1 (7 bases). The receptor was isolated from a man aged 18-30 years in good health and CMV-seronegative. Sequenced material: PBMCs. The CDR3 DNA sequence: TGTGCCAGCCTTGCGGGACAGAACCAAGAGACCCAGTACTTC. It specifies CASLAGQNQETQYF.